These T cell receptor beta chains were read from a single sample in a study of CD8 T cells in Susac syndrome. TCRdb used MiXCR to reprocess the immunoSEQ multiplex PCR reads, holding one entry per CDR3 protein. The sample yields 150,000 or so distinct CDR3 sequences, just over 90% seen once. Sequenced material: CD4+ T cells from PBMCs. The receptors were sampled from a human donor in good health. Each CDR3 is given with its conserved first and last residue. A D gene is named only where the DNA matches it firmly. Only some rows state a clone size, as once, few, many or a class for expanded clones.

cdr3_aa cdr3_nt j_call d_call clone_size cdr3_length v_call
CASSLAGRGPTEAFF TGTGCCAGCAGCTTAGCCGGCAGGGGGCCGACTGAAGCTTTCTTT TRBJ1-1 TRBD1 - 15 TRBV7-9
CASNGQPPRETQYF TGCGCCAGCAACGGACAGCCCCCTCGGGAGACCCAGTACTTC TRBJ2-5 - - 14 TRBV5-1
CASSPRTGGWDTQYF TGTGCCAGCAGTCCCCGGACAGGGGGCTGGGATACGCAGTATTTT TRBJ2-3 TRBD1 - 15 TRBV6-5
CASSKEGATEAFF TGTGCCAGCAGTAAGGAGGGGGCCACTGAAGCTTTCTTT TRBJ1-1 TRBD1 - 13 TRBV7-8
CASSKLAGWGEQYF TGTGCCAGCAGCAAACTAGCGGGGTGGGGCGAGCAGTACTTC TRBJ2-7 TRBD2 - 14 TRBV5-8
CASGRQGVDTQYF TGTGCCAGCGGGAGACAGGGTGTGGATACGCAGTATTTT TRBJ2-3 TRBD1 - 13 TRBV12-3/TRBV12-4
CASSPRQGGVETQYF TGTGCCAGCAGTCCCAGACAGGGGGGGGTAGAGACCCAGTACTTC TRBJ2-5 TRBD1 few 15 TRBV12-3/TRBV12-4
CASSPDRWDTEAFF TGTGCCAGCAGCCCGGACAGGTGGGACACTGAAGCTTTCTTT TRBJ1-1 TRBD1 - 14 TRBV11-1
CASSGTPPTTGSPLHF TGTGCCAGCAGTGGGACTCCTCCGACGACAGGATCACCCCTCCACTTT TRBJ1-6 - - 16 TRBV25-1
CSVLEGGNEKLFF TGCAGCGTCCTCGAAGGGGGCAATGAAAAACTGTTTTTT TRBJ1-4 TRBD1 once 13 TRBV29-1
CASSQDPRAQETQYF TGTGCCAGCAGCCAAGATCCCCGGGCCCAAGAGACCCAGTACTTC TRBJ2-5 - - 15 TRBV3-1
CATLERGGGNQPQHF TGTGCCACCCTAGAGCGGGGAGGTGGGAATCAGCCCCAGCATTTT TRBJ1-5 - - 15 TRBV19
CASTQTGGVQPQHF TGTGCCAGCACCCAAACAGGGGGCGTTCAGCCCCAGCATTTT TRBJ1-5 TRBD1 - 14 TRBV12-3/TRBV12-4
CASGLYHNQETQYF TGTGCTAGTGGTTTGTACCATAACCAAGAGACCCAGTACTTC TRBJ2-5 - - 14 TRBV12-5
CASSVTNTGELFF TGTGCCAGCAGCGTAACGAACACCGGGGAGCTGTTTTTT TRBJ2-2 - - 13 TRBV9
CASSLTGADTETFF TGTGCCAGCAGTTTAACGGGGGCGGACACTGAAACTTTCTTT TRBJ1-1 - - 14 TRBV27
CSAAGQWTGNTIYF TGCAGTGCTGCTGGACAGTGGACTGGAAACACCATATATTTT TRBJ1-3 - - 14 TRBV20-1
CASSILQQDNSPLHF TGTGCCAGCAGCATACTACAGCAAGATAATTCACCCCTCCACTTT TRBJ1-6 - - 15 TRBV5-6
CSAIPAGSYEQYF TGCAGTGCTATCCCCGCGGGGTCCTACGAGCAGTACTTC TRBJ2-7 - - 13 TRBV20-1
CASSRSGRSYNEQFF TGTGCCAGCAGCCGTAGCGGACGCTCCTACAATGAGCAGTTCTTC TRBJ2-1 - - 15 TRBV3-1
CASISGTGGSGELFF TGTGCCAGTATATCCGGGACAGGGGGCTCCGGGGAGCTGTTTTTT TRBJ2-2 TRBD1 - 15 TRBV19
CSVGQGSTRQYF TGCAGCGTTGGACAGGGGAGTACGAGACAGTACTTC TRBJ2-7 TRBD1 - 12 TRBV29-1
CAWSVQGGARTGELFF TGTGCCTGGAGTGTACAAGGGGGGGCACGGACCGGGGAGCTGTTTTTT TRBJ2-2 - - 16 TRBV30
CASSTPGHPNTEAFF TGTGCCAGCTCAACCCCGGGACACCCGAACACTGAAGCTTTCTTT TRBJ1-1 - - 15 TRBV18
CASSPLSPGTEAFF TGTGCCAGCAGTCCGCTTTCCCCTGGGACTGAAGCTTTCTTT TRBJ1-1 - - 14 TRBV27
CASSEGQGSSSGANVLTF TGTGCCAGCAGCGAAGGACAGGGGTCAAGCTCTGGGGCCAACGTCCTGACTTTC TRBJ2-6 TRBD1 once 18 TRBV11-2
CASSGHNSNQPQHF TGTGCCAGCAGTGGACATAATAGCAATCAACCCCAGCATTTT TRBJ1-5 - - 14 TRBV2
CASSQVTETQYF TGTGCCAGCAGCCAAGTTACGGAGACCCAGTACTTC TRBJ2-5 - - 12 TRBV3-1
CASSLAHGAGSQPQHF TGTGCCAGCAGCTTAGCGCACGGGGCAGGGAGTCAGCCCCAGCATTTT TRBJ1-5 - - 16 TRBV7-9